The present TCR beta chain was sequenced within a study of blood T cell repertoires in COVID-19. Overall study context: Whether acute or convalescent, the COVID-19 samples came from the United States, Italy and Spain.

This clone was observed a single time. The CDR3 runs 15 residues. Trimming took off 3 bases at V and 2 bases at J, with 8 bases between the two ends. The germline V gene has CDR1 KGHSH and CDR2 LQKENI. Per the original data handling: Researchers report that nucleated cell counts were estimated from reference gene primer amplification. Produced via immunoSEQ multiplex PCR; TCRdb's table is partial and in-frame only. V and J calls and clone size are given by that table; D and trimming were obtained from the DNA. Of about 92,000 clones listed, approximately 88% are singletons. This chain uses TRBV18 with TRBJ2-6; D might be TRBD1 (6 bases). The receptor's source is an older woman with COVID-19, enrolled during active disease. The sequenced material came from peripheral blood. The CDR3 here is CASSPPGAGANVLTF. The DNA for the CDR3 is TGTGCCAGCTCACCCCCAGGGGCTGGGGCCAACGTCCTGACTTTC.